The clone carrying this T cell receptor (beta chain) has just a few counts. This sample stems from a study of cytomegalovirus exposure and HLA in healthy donors. The overall study: The Caucasian-associated ancestry cluster held roughly 80% of 350 to 450 genotyped donors.

PCR involved 60 Vbeta and 13 Jbeta primers. Sequencing was performed with immunoSEQ multiplex PCR; in TCRdb, only in-frame clones are kept and a portion is missing. The table has about 40,000 clones, 60% to 70% seen once. Germline V gives CDR1 SGHRS, CDR2 YFSETQ. The J segment lost 7 bases and the V segment lost 5 bases, leaving 11 bases of the junction unmatched. The CDR3 has 14 residues. This sequence was found in a man aged 35 to 55 in good health and CMV-seronegative. The rearrangement links TRBV5-1 to TRBJ1-2, with TRBD1 identical over 7 bases. Sequenced sample: PBMCs. Here the CDR3 DNA reads TGCGCCAGCAGTTCTACAACAGGGGCTCGTGGCTACACCTTC. Residues: CASSSTTGARGYTF.